The T cell receptor beta chain described here comes from a study of T cells in Graves' hyperthyroidism and ophthalmopathy. Germline assignment: CDR1 ENHRY and CDR2 SYGVKD. This CDR3 region has 14 residues. The V gene lost 5 bases and the J gene lost 7 bases, with 17 bases spanning the gap. RNA transcripts provided the source from which TCR beta CDR3 regions were amplified. When the TCR CDR3 underwent first-round RT-PCR, the HTBI primer set was used. TCRdb reprocessed the multiplex PCR reads with MiXCR, giving one entry per CDR3 protein. The data hold around 700,000 distinct CDR3 sequences, with roughly 20% observed a single time. Uncontrolled infections, other autoimmune diseases, pregnancy or lactation led to exclusion of patients. Extraction of PBMCs used 7.5 to 10 ml of fresh peripheral blood.

This receptor was identified in a woman aged 45-65 years with Graves' hyperthyroidism that later progressed to Graves' ophthalmopathy. This chain uses TRBV10-3 with TRBJ2-5; no definite D call. Source material: blood. CDR3 nucleotide sequence: TGTGCCATCAGTCGAGTCTTAAACGATGGGACCCAGTACTTC. Translating it yields CAISRVLNDGTQYF.